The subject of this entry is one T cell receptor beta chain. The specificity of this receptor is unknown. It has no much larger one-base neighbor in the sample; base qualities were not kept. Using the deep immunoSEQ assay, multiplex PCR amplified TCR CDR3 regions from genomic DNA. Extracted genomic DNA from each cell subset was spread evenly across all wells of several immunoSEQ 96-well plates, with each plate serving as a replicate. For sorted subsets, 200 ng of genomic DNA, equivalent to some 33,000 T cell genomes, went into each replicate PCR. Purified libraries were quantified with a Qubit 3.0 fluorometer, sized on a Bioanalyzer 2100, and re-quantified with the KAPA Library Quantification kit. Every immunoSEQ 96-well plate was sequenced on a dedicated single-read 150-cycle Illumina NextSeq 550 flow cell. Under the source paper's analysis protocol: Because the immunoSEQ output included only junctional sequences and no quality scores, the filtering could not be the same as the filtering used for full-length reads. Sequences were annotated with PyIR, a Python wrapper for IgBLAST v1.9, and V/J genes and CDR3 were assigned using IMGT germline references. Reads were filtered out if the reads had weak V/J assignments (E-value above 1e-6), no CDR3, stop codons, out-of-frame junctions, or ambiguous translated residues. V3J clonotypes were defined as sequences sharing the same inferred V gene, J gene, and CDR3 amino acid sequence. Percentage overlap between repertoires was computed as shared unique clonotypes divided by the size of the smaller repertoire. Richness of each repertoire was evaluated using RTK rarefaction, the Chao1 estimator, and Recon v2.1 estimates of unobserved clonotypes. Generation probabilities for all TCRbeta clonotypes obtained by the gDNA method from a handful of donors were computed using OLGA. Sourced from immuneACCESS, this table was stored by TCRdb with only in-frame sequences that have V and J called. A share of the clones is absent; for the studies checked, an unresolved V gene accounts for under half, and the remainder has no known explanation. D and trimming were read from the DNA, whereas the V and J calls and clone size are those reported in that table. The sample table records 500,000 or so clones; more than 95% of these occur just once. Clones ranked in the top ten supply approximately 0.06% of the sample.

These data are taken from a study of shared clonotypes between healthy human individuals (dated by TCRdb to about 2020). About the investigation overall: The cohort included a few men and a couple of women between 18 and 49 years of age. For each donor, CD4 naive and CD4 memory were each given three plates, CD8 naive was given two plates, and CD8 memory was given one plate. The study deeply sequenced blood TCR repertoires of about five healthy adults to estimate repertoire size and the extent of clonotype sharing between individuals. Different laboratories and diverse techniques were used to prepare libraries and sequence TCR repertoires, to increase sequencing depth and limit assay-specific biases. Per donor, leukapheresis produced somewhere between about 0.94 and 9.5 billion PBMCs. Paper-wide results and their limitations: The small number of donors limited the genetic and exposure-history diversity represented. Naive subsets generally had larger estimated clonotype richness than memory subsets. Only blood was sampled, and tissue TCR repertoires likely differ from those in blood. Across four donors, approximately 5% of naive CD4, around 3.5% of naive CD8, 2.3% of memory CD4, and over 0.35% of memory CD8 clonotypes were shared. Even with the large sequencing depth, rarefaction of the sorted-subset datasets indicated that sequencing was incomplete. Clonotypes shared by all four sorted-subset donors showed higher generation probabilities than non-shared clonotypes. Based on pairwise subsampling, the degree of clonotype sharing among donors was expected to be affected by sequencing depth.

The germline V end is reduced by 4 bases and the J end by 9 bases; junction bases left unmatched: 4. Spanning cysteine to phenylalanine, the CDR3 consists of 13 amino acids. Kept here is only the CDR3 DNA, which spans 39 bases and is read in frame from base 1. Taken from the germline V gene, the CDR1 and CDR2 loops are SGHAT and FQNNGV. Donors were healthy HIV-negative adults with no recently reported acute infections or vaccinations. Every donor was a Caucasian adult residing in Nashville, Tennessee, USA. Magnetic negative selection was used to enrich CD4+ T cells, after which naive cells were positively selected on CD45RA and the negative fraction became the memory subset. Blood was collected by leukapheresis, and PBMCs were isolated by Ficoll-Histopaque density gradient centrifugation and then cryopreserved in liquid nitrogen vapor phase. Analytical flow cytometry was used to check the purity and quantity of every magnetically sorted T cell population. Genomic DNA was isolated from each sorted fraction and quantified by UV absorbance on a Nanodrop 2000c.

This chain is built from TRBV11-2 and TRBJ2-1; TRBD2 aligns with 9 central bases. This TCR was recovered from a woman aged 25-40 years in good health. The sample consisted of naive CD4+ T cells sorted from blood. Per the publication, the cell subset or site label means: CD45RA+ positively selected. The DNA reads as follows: TGTGCCAGCAGCTCCGGGACTAGCACTGAGCAGTTCTTC. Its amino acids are CASSSGTSTEQFF.